This T cell receptor (beta chain) is from a study of blood T cell repertoires in COVID-19. Overall study: The cDNA or gDNA used as material had been derived from T cells, B-cell-depleted T cells, or PBMCs.

CDR3 length: 17 residues. V was pared by 8 bases and J by 0 bases, with 19 bases between. Germline loops: CDR1 MDHEN, CDR2 SYDVKM. Profiled with immunoSEQ multiplex PCR; TCRdb holds only in-frame clones, not every one. The sample contains some 270,000 clones, about four fifths of which appear only once. This clone was detected once. The chain links TRBV28 to TRBJ2-2, with D possibly TRBD2 on 5 matching bases. The sample taken for sequencing was peripheral blood. This clonotype was obtained from a person aged 65-85 years with COVID-19, enrolled during active disease. CDR3 nucleotide sequence: TGTGCCAGCCAAACACCCTCACCTAGCTCGAACACCGGGGAGCTGTTTTTT. Protein product: CASQTPSPSSNTGELFF. Using reference TRBV28 and TRBJ2-2 for the parts outside the CDR3, the full variable domain is DVKVTQSSRYLVKRTGEKVFLECVQDMDHENMFWYRQDPGLGLRLIYFSYDVKMKEKGDIPEGYSVSREKKERFSLILESASTNQTSMYLCASQTPSPSSNTGELFFGEGSRLTVL.